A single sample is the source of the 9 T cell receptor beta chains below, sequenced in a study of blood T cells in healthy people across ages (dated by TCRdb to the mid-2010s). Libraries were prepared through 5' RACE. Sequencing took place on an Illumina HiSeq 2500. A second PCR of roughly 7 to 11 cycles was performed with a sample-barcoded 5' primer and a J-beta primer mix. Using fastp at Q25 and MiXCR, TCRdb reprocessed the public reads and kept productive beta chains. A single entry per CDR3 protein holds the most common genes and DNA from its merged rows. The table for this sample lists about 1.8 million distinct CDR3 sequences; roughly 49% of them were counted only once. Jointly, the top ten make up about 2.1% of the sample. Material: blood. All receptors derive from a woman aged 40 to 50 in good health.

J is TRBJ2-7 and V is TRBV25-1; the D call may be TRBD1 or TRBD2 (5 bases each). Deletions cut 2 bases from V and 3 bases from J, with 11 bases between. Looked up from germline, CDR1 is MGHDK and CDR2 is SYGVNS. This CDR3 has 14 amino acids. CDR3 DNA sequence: TGTGCCAGCAGTGAACGGGGCAGTTACTACGAGCAGTACTTC. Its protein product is CASSERGSYYEQYF.

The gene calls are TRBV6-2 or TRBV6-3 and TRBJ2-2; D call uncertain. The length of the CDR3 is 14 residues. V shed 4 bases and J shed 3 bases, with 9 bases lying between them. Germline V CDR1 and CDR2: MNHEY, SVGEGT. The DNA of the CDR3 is TGTGCCAGCAGTTCCTACAGAGACACCGGGGAGCTGTTTTTT. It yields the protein CASSSYRDTGELFF.

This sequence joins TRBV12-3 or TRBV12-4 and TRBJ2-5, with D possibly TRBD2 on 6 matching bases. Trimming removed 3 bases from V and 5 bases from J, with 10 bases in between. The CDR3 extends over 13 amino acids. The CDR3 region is CASSFRENETQYF. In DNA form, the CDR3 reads TGTGCCAGCAGTTTTCGGGAGAATGAGACCCAGTACTTC.

CDR3 residues: CASRLESYNSPLHF. The CDR3 DNA follows: TGTGCCAGCAGACTGGAGTCCTATAATTCACCCCTCCACTTT. The V and J genes are TRBV27 and TRBJ1-6; D is unresolved. V was pared by 6 bases and J by 1 base, with 7 bases between. The CDR3 is 14 residues long. Germline V gene data show CDR1 as MNHEY and CDR2 as SMNVEV (reference sequence).

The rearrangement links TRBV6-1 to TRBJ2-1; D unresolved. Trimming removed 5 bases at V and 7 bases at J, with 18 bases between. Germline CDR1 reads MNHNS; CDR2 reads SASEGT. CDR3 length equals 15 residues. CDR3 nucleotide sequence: TGTGCCAGCAGTTCCACTTGGGGAAAGATTAATGAGCAGTTCTTC. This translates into CASSSTWGKINEQFF.

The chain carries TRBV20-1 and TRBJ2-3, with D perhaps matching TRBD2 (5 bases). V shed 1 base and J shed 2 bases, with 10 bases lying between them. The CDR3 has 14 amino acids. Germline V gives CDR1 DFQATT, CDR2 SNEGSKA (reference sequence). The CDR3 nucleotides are TGCAGTGCTAGAGTAAGCGGCCTCACAGATACGCAGTATTTT. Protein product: CSARVSGLTDTQYF.

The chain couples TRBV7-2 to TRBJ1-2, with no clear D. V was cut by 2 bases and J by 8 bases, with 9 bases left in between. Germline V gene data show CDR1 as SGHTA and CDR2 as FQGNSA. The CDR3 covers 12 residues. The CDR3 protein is CASSLLGIGYTF. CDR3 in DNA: TGTGCCAGCAGCTTATTGGGGATAGGCTACACCTTC.

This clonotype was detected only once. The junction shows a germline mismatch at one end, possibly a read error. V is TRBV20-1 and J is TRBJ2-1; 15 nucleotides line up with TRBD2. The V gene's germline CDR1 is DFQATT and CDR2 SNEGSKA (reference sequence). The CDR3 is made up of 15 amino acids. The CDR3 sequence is CSAPGTSGGYPEQFF. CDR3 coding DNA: TGCAGTGCCCCCGGGACTAGCGGGGGGTACCCTGAGCAATTCTTC.

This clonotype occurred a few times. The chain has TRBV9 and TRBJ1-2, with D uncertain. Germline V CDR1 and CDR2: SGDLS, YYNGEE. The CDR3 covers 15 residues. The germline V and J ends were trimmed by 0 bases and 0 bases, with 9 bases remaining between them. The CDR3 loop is CASSVGGAPNYGYTF. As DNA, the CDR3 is TGTGCCAGCAGCGTAGGGGGAGCCCCTAACTATGGCTACACCTTC. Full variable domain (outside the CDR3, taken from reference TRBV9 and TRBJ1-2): DSGVTQTPKHLITATGQRVTLRCSPRSGDLSVYWYQQSLDQGLQFLIQYYNGEERAKGNILERFSAQQFPDLHSELNLSSLELGDSALYFCASSVGGAPNYGYTFGSGTRLTVV.